A selection of T cell receptor beta chains follows, all from one sample in a study. MiXCR, run by TCRdb on the RT-PCR reads, gives a single entry per CDR3 protein. Here the sample spans about 680,000 distinct CDR3 sequences, 12% to 15% being singletons. What was sequenced was memory CD4+ T cells from blood. All receptors derive from a female donor in good health, serving as a healthy control. Each CDR3 is given with its conserved first and last residue. The D gene is left open where the match is weak. Size is stated for part of the rows, as once, few or many counts, or as a class when the clone is expanded.

j_call,v_call,clone_size,d_call,cdr3_nt,cdr3_aa
TRBJ2-1,TRBV20-1,.,.,TGCAGTGCTAGCGGAGGGTACGGCCACAATGAGCAGTTCTTC,CSASGGYGHNEQFF
TRBJ2-6,TRBV18,once,.,TGTGCCAGCTCACCGTCTGAAGTCGCTGGGGCCAACGTCCTGACTTTC,CASSPSEVAGANVLTF
TRBJ2-1,TRBV11-2,.,TRBD2,TGTGCCAGCAGCCCAAGGGTAGCGGGAGTGAGTAATGAGCAGTTCTTC,CASSPRVAGVSNEQFF
TRBJ2-5,TRBV5-8,once,.,TGTGCCAGCAGCTGGCTGGGGGGAGAGACCCAGTACTTC,CASSWLGGETQYF
TRBJ2-5,TRBV7-2,few,TRBD1,TGTGCCAGCAGCGGACAGGCTGGGGAAGAGACCCAGTACTTC,CASSGQAGEETQYF
TRBJ2-1,TRBV12-3/TRBV12-4,few,.,TGTGCCAGCGGTTTATATCGTGGGTTGTCGTTCTTC,CASGLYRGLSFF
TRBJ1-2,TRBV7-2,.,.,TGTGCCAGCAGCCCCCACAGATCCTATGGCTACACCTTC,CASSPHRSYGYTF
TRBJ1-2,TRBV12-3/TRBV12-4,few,.,TGTGCCAGCAGTTTAACAGGGAATGGCTACACCTTC,CASSLTGNGYTF
TRBJ1-1,TRBV11-2,.,.,TGTGCCAGCAGCTTCGACAGGAGTGATACTGAAGCTTTCTTT,CASSFDRSDTEAFF
TRBJ2-5,TRBV30,few,.,TGTGCCTGGAGTCGGGACTTCCAGGAGACCCAGTACTTC,CAWSRDFQETQYF
TRBJ2-3,TRBV20-1,few,TRBD2,TGCAGTGCGATCAGCGGGGGGGAAGCAGATACGCAGTATTTT,CSAISGGEADTQYF
TRBJ2-1,TRBV21-1,many,.,TGTGCCAGCATACACCTGAATCCTAGCTCCTACAATGAGCAGTTCTTC,CASIHLNPSSYNEQFF
TRBJ1-2,TRBV6-5,.,.,TGTGCCAGCAGTAACAGGGAGGGCTATGGCTACACCTTC,CASSNREGYGYTF